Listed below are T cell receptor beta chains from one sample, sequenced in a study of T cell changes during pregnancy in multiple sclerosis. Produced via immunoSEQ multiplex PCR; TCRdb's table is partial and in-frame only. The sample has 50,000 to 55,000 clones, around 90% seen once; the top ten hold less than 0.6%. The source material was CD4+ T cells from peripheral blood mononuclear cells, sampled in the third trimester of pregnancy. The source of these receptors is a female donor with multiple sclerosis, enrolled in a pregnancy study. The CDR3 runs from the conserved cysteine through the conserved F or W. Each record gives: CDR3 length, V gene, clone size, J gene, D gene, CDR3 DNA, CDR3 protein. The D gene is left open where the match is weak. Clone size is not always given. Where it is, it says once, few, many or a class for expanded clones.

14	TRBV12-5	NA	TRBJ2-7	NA	TGTGCTAGTGGTTTATCAGGGGTTCTCTACGAGCAGTACTTC	CASGLSGVLYEQYF
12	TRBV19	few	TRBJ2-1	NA	TGTGCCAGTATGAATGAGGTCCTTGAGCAGTTCTTC	CASMNEVLEQFF
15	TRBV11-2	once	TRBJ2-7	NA	TGTGCCAGCAGCCCGGGGGGCAGGGAGCATTACGAGCAGTACTTC	CASSPGGREHYEQYF
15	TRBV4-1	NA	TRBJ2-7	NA	TGCGCCAGCAGCAAGGAGGGGAAGAAATCCTACGAGCAGTACTTC	CASSKEGKKSYEQYF
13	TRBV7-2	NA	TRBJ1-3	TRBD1	TGTGCCAGCAGCTTCCAGGGGGCGAACACCATATATTTT	CASSFQGANTIYF
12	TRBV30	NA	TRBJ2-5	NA	TGTGCCTGGAAAGCTAGTGGGGAGACCCAGTACTTC	CAWKASGETQYF
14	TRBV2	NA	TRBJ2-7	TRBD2	TGTGCCAGCAGTGAACTAGCGGGGCTTTACGAGCAGTACTTC	CASSELAGLYEQYF
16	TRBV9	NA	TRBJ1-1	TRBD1	TGTGCCAGCAGCCCACCCGGGCAGGGGGCTTACACTGAAGCTTTCTTT	CASSPPGQGAYTEAFF
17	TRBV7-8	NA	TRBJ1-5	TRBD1	TGTGCCAGCAGCCCCGACGGACAGGGCACAATCTCCCAGCCCCAGCATTTT	CASSPDGQGTISQPQHF
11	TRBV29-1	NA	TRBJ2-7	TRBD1	TGCAGCGCCCACAGGGGGTACGAGCAGTACTTC	CSAHRGYEQYF
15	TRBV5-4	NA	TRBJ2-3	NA	TGTGCCAGCAGCTCCTACGTGAACGGGGCAGATACGCAGTATTTT	CASSSYVNGADTQYF
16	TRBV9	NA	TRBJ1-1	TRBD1	TGTGCCAGCAGCCCGCGACAGGGGGGGATGAACACTGAAGCTTTCTTT	CASSPRQGGMNTEAFF
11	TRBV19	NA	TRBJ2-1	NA	TGTGCCAGTAGTATCGTAGGGGTGCAGTTCTTC	CASSIVGVQFF
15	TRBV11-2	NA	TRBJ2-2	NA	TGTGCCAGCAGCTTATCCGCCGGGGGTACCGGGGAGCTGTTTTTT	CASSLSAGGTGELFF
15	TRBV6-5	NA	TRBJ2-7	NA	TGTGCCAGCAGTTACTCGGAGGCCTCCTCCTACGAGCAGTACTTC	CASSYSEASSYEQYF
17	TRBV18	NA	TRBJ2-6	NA	TGTGCCAGCTCACCCCGGGGAGTACCCTCTGGGGCCAACGTCCTGACTTTC	CASSPRGVPSGANVLTF